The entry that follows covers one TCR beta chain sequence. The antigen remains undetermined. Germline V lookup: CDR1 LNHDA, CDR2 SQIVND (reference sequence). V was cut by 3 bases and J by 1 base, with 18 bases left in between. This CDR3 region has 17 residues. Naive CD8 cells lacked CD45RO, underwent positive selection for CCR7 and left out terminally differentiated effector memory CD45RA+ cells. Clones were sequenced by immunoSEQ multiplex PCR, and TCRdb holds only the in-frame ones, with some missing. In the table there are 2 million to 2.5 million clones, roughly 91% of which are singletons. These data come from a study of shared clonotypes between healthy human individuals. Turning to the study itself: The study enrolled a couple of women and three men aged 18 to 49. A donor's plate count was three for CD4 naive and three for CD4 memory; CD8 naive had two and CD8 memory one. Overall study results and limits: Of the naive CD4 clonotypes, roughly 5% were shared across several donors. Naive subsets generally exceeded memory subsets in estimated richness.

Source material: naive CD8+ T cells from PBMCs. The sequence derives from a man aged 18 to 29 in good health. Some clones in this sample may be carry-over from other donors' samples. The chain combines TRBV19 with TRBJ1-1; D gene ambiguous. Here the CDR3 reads CASSISQVVRRNTEAFF. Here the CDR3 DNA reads TGTGCCAGTAGTATCTCTCAGGTTGTCAGAAGGAACACTGAAGCTTTCTTT.